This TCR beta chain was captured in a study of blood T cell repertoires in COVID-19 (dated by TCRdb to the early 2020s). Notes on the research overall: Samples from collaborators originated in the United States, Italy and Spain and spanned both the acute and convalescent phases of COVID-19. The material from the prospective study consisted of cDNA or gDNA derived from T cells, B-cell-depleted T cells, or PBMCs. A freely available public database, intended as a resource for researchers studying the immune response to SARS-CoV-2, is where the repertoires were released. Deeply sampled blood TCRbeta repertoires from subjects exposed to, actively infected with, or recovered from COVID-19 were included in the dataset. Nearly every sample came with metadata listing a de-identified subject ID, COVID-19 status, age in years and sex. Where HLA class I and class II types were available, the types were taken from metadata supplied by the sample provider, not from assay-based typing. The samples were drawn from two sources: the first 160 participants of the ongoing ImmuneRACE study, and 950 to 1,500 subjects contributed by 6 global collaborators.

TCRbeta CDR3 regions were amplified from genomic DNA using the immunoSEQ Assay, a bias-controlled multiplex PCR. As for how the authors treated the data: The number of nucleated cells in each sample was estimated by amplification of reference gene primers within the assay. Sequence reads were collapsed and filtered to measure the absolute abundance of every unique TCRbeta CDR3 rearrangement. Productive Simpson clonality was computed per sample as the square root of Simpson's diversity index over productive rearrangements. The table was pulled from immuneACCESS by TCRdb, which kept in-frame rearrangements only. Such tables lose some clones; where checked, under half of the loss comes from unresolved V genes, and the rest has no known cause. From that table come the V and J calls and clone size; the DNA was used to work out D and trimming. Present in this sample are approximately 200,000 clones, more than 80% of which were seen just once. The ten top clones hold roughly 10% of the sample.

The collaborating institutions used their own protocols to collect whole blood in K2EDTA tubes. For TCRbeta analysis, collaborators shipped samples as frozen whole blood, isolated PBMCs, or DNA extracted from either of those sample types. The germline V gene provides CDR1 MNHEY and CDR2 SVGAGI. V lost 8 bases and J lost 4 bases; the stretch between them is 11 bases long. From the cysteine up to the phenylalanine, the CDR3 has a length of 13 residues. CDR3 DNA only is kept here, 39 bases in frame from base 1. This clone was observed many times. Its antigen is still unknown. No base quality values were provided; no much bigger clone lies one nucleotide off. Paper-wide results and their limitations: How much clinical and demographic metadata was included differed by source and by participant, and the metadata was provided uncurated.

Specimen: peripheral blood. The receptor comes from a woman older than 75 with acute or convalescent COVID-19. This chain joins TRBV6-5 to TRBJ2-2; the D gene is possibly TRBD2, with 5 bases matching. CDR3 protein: CASSSGFTGELFF. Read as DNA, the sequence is TGTGCCAGCTCATCGGGATTCACCGGGGAGCTGTTTTTT.